This TCR beta chain comes out of a study of T cell responses to AZD1222 COVID-19 vaccine. The table came from immunoSEQ multiplex PCR; TCRdb's copy has only in-frame clones and leaves some out. The data show 150,000 or so clones, more than 85% seen once. This CDR3 contains 16 residues. V trimming: 3 bases; J trimming: 11 bases; junction bases outside the gene matches: 13. Germline V gives CDR1 WNHNN, CDR2 SYGVQD (reference sequence). The gene calls are TRBV10-1 and TRBJ2-1; TRBD2 agrees at 10 bases. The sample consisted of peripheral blood, taken on day 0 of AZD1222 vaccination. This receptor was identified in an adult in good health. The DNA for the CDR3 is TGCGCCAGCAGTGAACTCACTAGCGGGACCCCTCGCAAGCAGTTCTTC. This translates into CASSELTSGTPRKQFF.